Shown below are 23 T cell receptor beta chains from a single sample sequenced in a study of spatial heterogeneity in lung cancer. TCRdb re-called the 5' RACE reads with MiXCR, one entry per CDR3 protein. The sample has approximately 20,000 distinct CDR3 sequences, 4.6% seen once. Time point of the sample: sample taken at primary tumor resection. Sequenced material: PBMCs, taken at surgery. These receptors originate from a male donor with early-stage non-small cell lung cancer.

This chain's CDR3 is CASSIGQGGNEQYF. DNA of the CDR3: TGTGCCAGTAGTATAGGACAGGGGGGCAACGAGCAGTACTTC. The gene calls are TRBV19 and TRBJ2-7, with 9 bases aligning to TRBD1. V was clipped by 1 base and J by 5 bases; unmatched bases: 3. CDR3 length: 14 amino acids. Germline CDR1 is LNHDA and CDR2 is SQIVND (reference sequence).

This clonotype was seen ten or more times. This chain links TRBV3-1 with TRBJ2-7; D might be TRBD1 (6 bases). Between the trimmed V and J ends, which lost 1 base and 3 bases, there was a span of 13 bases. This CDR3 is built from 15 residues. Per the germline V gene, CDR1 is LGHDT and CDR2 is YNNKEL (reference sequence). The CDR3, as DNA: TGTGCCAGCAGCCAAGTCCCGGGACAAAGCTACGAGCAGTACTTC. It translates to CASSQVPGQSYEQYF.

There are many counts of this clonotype. The rearrangement uses TRBV7-9 and TRBJ2-3, with 7 bases fitting TRBD1. CDR3 length: 14 amino acids. Germline V lookup: CDR1 SEHNR, CDR2 FQNEAQ (reference sequence). The junction had 7 bases not matched to a gene; V was cut back by 6 bases and J by 4 bases. The CDR3 bases are TGTGCCAGCAGTTACAGGGGAGCGGCAGATACGCAGTATTTT. This encodes CASSYRGAADTQYF.

This clonotype was recorded many times. This chain links TRBV27 with TRBJ1-1, with D hard to call. The germline V and J ends were trimmed by 3 bases and 5 bases, with 22 bases remaining between them. Germline V gene sequence: CDR1 MNHEY, CDR2 SMNVEV (reference sequence). The CDR3 loop spans 17 amino acids. The CDR3 loop is CASSFRGPRDVRTEAFF. CDR3 DNA: TGTGCCAGCAGTTTCCGAGGACCCCGAGATGTGAGGACTGAAGCTTTCTTT.

This clonotype was picked up many times. V is TRBV7-2 and J is TRBJ2-3; D possibly corresponds to TRBD1 (6 bases). Trimming took 1 base from V and 9 from J, leaving 8 bases between them. Germline CDR1 and CDR2: SGHTA and FQGNSA. The CDR3 sequence is 12 residues long. CDR3 in DNA: TGTGCCAGCAGCTTAGTAGGGGGAACGCAGTATTTT. Its translation is CASSLVGGTQYF.

This clonotype ranks as medium-sized. V gene TRBV29-1 combines with J gene TRBJ2-1, with 9 positions matching TRBD2. Germline loops: CDR1 SQVTM, CDR2 ANQGSEA. The ends lost 5 bases at V and 3 bases at J; junction bases unmatched: 11. This CDR3 is built from 16 residues. Written as DNA, the CDR3 is TGCAGCGTTCGGGTGGCTAGCGGGAATGTCTACAATGAGCAGTTCTTC. As protein: CSVRVASGNVYNEQFF.

The table lists this clonotype with many counts. The V call is TRBV20-1, the J call TRBJ2-3; perhaps TRBD2 as D (7 bases). The CDR3 spans 16 residues. V was clipped by 2 bases and J by 6 bases, with 21 bases between them. Germline values: CDR1 DFQATT, CDR2 SNEGSKA (reference sequence). The CDR3 DNA reads TGCAGTGCTAGACCTCGGGGGCTAGCGGCCGGGGATACGCAGTATTTT. This gives the protein CSARPRGLAAGDTQYF.

The table lists this clonotype with many counts. The chain employs TRBV12-3 or TRBV12-4 and TRBJ1-4; D remains unclear. V was clipped by 3 bases and J by 8 bases, with 16 bases between them. The CDR3 spans 15 residues. The CDR3 sequence is CASSFVLTVREKLFF. For the CDR3, the DNA is TGTGCCAGCAGTTTTGTTTTAACAGTACGGGAAAAACTGTTTTTT.

The table lists this clonotype with many counts. The chain carries TRBV19 and TRBJ2-7; 8 nucleotides match TRBD1. Trimming removed 6 bases from V and 2 bases from J; junction bases left unmatched: 9. The CDR3 contains 15 residues. Germline CDR1 reads LNHDA; CDR2 reads SQIVND (reference sequence). The CDR3 loop is CASRPRGQETYEQYF. In nucleotides, the CDR3 is TGTGCCAGTAGGCCTAGGGGACAGGAGACCTACGAGCAGTACTTC.

This clonotype was recorded at least ten times. This chain joins TRBV20-1 and TRBJ2-5; TRBD1 is a possible D gene (6 bases). CDR1 is DFQATT and CDR2 is SNEGSKA in the germline V gene (reference sequence). The CDR3 covers 16 residues. The V end was cut by 3 bases, the J end by 4 bases, with 21 bases between. This chain's CDR3 is CSASPFDRSWGETQYF. In nucleotides, the CDR3 is TGCAGTGCTAGTCCATTCGACAGGTCCTGGGGAGAGACCCAGTACTTC.

The genes are TRBV10-3 and TRBJ1-3; TRBD1 aligns across 7 bases. CDR1 ENHRY and CDR2 SYGVKD come from the germline V gene. This CDR3 spans 14 amino acids. Unmatched junction bases numbered 2, after V lost 6 bases and J lost 0 bases. As DNA, the CDR3 is TGTGCCATCAGGGGGGACAGCTCTGGAAACACCATATATTTT. It yields the protein CAIRGDSSGNTIYF.

This clonotype was recorded many times. The chain recombines TRBV20-1 with TRBJ2-7; D unclear. Trimming took 5 bases from V and 1 from J, leaving 9 bases between them. This CDR3 has 12 residues. Germline assignment: CDR1 DFQATT and CDR2 SNEGSKA (reference sequence). The chain's CDR3 is CSALTESYEQYF. In nucleotides, the CDR3 is TGCAGTGCTCTGACGGAATCCTACGAGCAGTACTTC.

The chain combines TRBV27 with TRBJ2-4, with a weak D call TRBD1 (5 bases). The ends were cut back, 5 bases at V and 13 bases at J, with 18 bases in the middle. In germline, CDR1 is MNHEY, CDR2 SMNVEV (reference sequence). This CDR3 is built from 13 residues. CDR3 in amino acids: CASSKTHQGFQYF. CDR3 bases: TGTGCCAGCAGTAAAACACATCAGGGATTCCAGTACTTC.

This clonotype was seen at least ten times. The chain has TRBV2 and TRBJ1-5, with TRBD1 identical over 11 bases. Germline CDR1 SNHLY, CDR2 FYNNEI. This CDR3 is 17 amino acids long. V dropped 7 bases and J dropped 0; count of bases not matched to a gene: 8. CDR3 sequence: CASIGDRGSNSNQPQHF. As DNA, the CDR3 is TGTGCCAGCATTGGGGACAGGGGGTCTAATAGCAATCAGCCCCAGCATTTT.

In its sample, this clonotype was seen many times. The rearrangement joins TRBV4-2 to TRBJ1-4; D gene ambiguous. V was shortened by 0 bases and J by 7 bases, with 15 bases between the two germline ends. Germline lookup yields CDR1 LGHNA and CDR2 YNFKEQ. CDR3 length: 16 amino acids. CDR3 DNA: TGTGCCAGCAGCCAAGATGTTGGAGGGTATGGTGAAAAACTGTTTTTT. Its translation: CASSQDVGGYGEKLFF.

In this sample, this clonotype turned up many times. The rearrangement joins TRBV20-1 to TRBJ1-1; 9 bases agree with TRBD1. The ends lost 6 bases at V and 4 bases at J; junction bases unmatched: 9. The CDR3 consists of 14 residues. Germline CDR1 DFQATT, CDR2 SNEGSKA (reference sequence). CDR3 nucleotide sequence: TGCAGTGCAGATGGGACAGGGATGATCACTGAAGCTTTCTTT. It encodes CSADGTGMITEAFF.

This clonotype was observed at least ten times. The chain combines TRBV6-6 with TRBJ1-1; no clear D. Trimming removed 0 bases from V and 6 bases from J, with 11 bases in between. CDR1 and CDR2 from the germline V gene are MNHNY and SVGAGI (reference sequence). The CDR3 has 14 residues. The CDR3 nucleotides read TGTGCCAGCAGTTACTCGGCCCGTTCGGCTGAAGCTTTCTTT. As protein: CASSYSARSAEAFF.

Judged by abundance, this clonotype is medium-sized. This chain links TRBV29-1 with TRBJ1-2; D unresolved. Germline V gene lookup returns CDR1 SQVTM and CDR2 ANQGSEA. This CDR3 region has 12 residues. Trimming stripped 4 bases from V and 7 bases from J, with 13 bases between. The CDR3 sequence is CSVVSGHFGYTF. The CDR3 nucleotides are TGCAGCGTTGTGTCTGGGCACTTTGGCTACACCTTC.

This clonotype is labeled medium-sized. The V and J genes are TRBV24-1 and TRBJ2-1, with D possibly matching TRBD1 (6 bases). Germline assignment: CDR1 KGHDR and CDR2 SFDVKD. V dropped 4 bases and J dropped 6 bases, with 15 bases sitting between them. The CDR3 has 15 residues. Here the CDR3 DNA reads TGTGCCACCAGTGACGCCGGCACAGGGATCAATGAGCAGTTCTTC. Translated: CATSDAGTGINEQFF.

This clonotype came up many times. The chain carries TRBV7-2 and TRBJ1-4; perhaps TRBD1 as D (5 bases). The CDR3 spans 16 residues. Trimming removed 1 base at V and 3 bases at J, with 12 bases between. Looked up from germline, CDR1 is SGHTA and CDR2 is FQGNSA. The chain's CDR3 is CASSLVSGWANEKLFF. CDR3 nucleotides: TGTGCCAGCAGCTTAGTGTCAGGGTGGGCTAATGAAAAACTGTTTTTT. The whole variable domain, remainder taken from reference TRBV7-2 and TRBJ1-4, is GAGVSQSPSNKVTEKGKDVELRCDPISGHTALYWYRQSLGQGLEFLIYFQGNSAPDKSGLPSDRFSAERTGGSVSTLTIQRTQQEDSAVYLCASSLVSGWANEKLFFGSGTQLSVL.

This clonotype was counted a few times. CDR3 protein: CASSWASSDGGTQYF. As DNA, the CDR3 is TGTGCCAGCAGTTGGGCCTCTAGCGACGGGGGGACCCAGTACTTC. The J gene is TRBJ2-5, the V gene TRBV6-5, with D perhaps TRBD2 (6 bases). The V end lost 4 bases, the J end lost 7 bases, and 19 bases lay between the germline ends. This CDR3 comprises 15 residues. The V gene's germline CDR1 is MNHEY and CDR2 SVGAGI.

This clonotype was counted at least ten times. The CDR3 region has the DNA TGTGCCAGCAGTCGCGCGGACACCGGGGAGCTGTTTTTT. Translating it yields CASSRADTGELFF. The chain couples TRBV6-6 to TRBJ2-2; D remains unclear. With 5 bases removed from V and 3 bases from J, the gap between germline ends came to 7 bases. Germline loops: CDR1 MNHNY, CDR2 SVGAGI (reference sequence). This CDR3 has 13 residues.

This clonotype came up many times. V gene TRBV25-1 combines with J gene TRBJ2-1; D may be TRBD2 (6 bases). This CDR3 contains 16 residues. The V and J ends lost 4 bases and 3 bases respectively, with 16 bases between them. The V gene's germline CDR1 is MGHDK and CDR2 SYGVNS. CDR3 coding DNA: TGTGCCAGCAGTGTACCGGGACTGGGGGTCTACAATGAGCAGTTCTTC. Translated, it gives CASSVPGLGVYNEQFF.